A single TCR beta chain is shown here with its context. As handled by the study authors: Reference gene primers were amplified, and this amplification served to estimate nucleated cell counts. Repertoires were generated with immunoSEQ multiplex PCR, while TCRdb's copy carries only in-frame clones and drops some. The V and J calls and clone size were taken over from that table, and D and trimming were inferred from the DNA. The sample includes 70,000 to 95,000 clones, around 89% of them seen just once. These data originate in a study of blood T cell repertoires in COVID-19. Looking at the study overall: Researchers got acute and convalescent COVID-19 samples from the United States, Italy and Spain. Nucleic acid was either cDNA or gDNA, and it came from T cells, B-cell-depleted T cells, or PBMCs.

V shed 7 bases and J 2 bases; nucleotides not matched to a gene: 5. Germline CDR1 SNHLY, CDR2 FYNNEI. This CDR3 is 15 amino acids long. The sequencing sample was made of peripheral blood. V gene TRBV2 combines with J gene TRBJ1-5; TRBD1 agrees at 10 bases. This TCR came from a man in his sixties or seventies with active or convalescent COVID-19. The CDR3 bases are TGTGCCAGCAATCGGGGGACAGGGGGCAATCAGCCCCAGCATTTT. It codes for CASNRGTGGNQPQHF.